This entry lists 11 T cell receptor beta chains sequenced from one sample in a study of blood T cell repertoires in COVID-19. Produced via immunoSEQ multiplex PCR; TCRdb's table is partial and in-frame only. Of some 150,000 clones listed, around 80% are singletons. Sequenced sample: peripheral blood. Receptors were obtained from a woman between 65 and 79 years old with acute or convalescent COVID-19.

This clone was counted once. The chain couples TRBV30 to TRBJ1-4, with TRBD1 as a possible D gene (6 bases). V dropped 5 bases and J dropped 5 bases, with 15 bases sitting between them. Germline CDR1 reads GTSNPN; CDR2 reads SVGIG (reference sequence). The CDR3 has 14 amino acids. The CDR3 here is CAWGQGGENEKLFF. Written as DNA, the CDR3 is TGTGCCTGGGGTCAAGGGGGGGAAAATGAAAAACTGTTTTTT.

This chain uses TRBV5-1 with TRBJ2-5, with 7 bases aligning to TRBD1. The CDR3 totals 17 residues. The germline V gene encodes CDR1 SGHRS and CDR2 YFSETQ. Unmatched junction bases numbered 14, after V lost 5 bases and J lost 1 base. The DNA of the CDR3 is TGCGCCAGCAGTTGGAACTTAGACAGGGCTGGCCAAGAGACCCAGTACTTC. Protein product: CASSWNLDRAGQETQYF. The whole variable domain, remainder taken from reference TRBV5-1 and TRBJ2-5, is KAGVTQTPRYLIKTRGQQVTLSCSPISGHRSVSWYQQTPGQGLQFLFEYFSETQRNKGNFPGRFSGRQFSNSRSEMNVSTLELGDSALYLCASSWNLDRAGQETQYFGPGTRLLVL.

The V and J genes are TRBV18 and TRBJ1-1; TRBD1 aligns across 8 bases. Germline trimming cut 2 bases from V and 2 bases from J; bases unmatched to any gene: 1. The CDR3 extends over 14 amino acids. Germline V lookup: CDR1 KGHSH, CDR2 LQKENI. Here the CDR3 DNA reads TGTGCCAGCTCACCAGGACAGGGCAACACTGAAGCTTTCTTT. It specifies CASSPGQGNTEAFF.

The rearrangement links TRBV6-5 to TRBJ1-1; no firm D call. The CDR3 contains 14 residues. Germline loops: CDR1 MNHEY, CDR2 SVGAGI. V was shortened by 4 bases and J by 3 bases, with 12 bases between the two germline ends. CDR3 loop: CASSSGSRDTEAFF. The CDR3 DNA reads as TGTGCCAGCAGTTCGGGTAGTCGGGACACTGAAGCTTTCTTT.

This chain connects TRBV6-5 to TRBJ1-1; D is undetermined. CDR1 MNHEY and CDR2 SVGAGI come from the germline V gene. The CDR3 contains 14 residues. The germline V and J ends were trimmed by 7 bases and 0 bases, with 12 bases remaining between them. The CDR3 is CASMWRGMNTEAFF. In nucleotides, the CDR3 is TGTGCCAGCATGTGGAGAGGCATGAACACTGAAGCTTTCTTT.

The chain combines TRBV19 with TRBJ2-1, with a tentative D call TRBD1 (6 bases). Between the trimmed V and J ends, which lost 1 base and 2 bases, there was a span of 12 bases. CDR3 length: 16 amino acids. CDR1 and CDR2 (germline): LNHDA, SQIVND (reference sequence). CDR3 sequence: CASSIGYRVAYNEQFF. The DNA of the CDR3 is TGTGCCAGTAGTATAGGGTACAGGGTTGCCTACAATGAGCAGTTCTTC. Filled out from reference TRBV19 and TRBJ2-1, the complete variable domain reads DGGITQSPKYLFRKEGQNVTLSCEQNLNHDAMYWYRQDPGQGLRLIYYSQIVNDFQKGDIAEGYSVSREKKESFPLTVTSAQKNPTAFYLCASSIGYRVAYNEQFFGPGTRLTVL.

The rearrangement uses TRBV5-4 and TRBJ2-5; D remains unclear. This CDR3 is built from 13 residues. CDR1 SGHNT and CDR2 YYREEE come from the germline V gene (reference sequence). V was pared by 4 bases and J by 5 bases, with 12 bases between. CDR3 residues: CASSHALQETQYF. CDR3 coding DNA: TGTGCCAGCAGCCATGCCCTTCAGGAGACCCAGTACTTC.

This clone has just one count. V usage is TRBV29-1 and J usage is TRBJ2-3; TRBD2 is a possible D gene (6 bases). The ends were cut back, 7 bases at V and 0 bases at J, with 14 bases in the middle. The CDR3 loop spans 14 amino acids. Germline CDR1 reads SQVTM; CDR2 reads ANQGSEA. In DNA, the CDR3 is TGCAGCGGCCTACTAGCAGAAAGCACAGATACGCAGTATTTT. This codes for CSGLLAESTDTQYF.

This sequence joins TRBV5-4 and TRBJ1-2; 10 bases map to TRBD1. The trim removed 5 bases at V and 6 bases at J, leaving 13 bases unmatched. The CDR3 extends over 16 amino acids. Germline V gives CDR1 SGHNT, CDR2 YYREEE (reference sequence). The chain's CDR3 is CASRRDRGQGHDGYTF. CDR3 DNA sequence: TGTGCCAGCAGACGTGATAGGGGACAGGGGCACGATGGCTACACCTTC.

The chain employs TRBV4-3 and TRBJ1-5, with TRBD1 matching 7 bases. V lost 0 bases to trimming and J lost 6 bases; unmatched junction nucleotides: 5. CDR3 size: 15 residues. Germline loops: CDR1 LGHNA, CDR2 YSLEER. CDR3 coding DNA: TGCGCCAGCAGCCAAGAAAGACAGGGATTTCAGCCCCAGCATTTT. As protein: CASSQERQGFQPQHF.

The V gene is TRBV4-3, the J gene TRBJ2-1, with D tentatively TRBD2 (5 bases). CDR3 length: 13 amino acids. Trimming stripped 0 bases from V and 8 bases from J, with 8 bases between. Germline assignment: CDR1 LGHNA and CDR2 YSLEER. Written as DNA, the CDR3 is TGCGCCAGCAGCCAAGATATGAGGGATGAGCAGTTCTTC. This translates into CASSQDMRDEQFF.